This T cell receptor (beta chain) derives from a study of cytomegalovirus exposure and HLA in healthy donors. Germline V gene sequence: CDR1 SGHNT, CDR2 YYREEE (reference sequence). This CDR3 region has 15 residues. The V and J ends lost 3 bases and 1 base, in that order; junction bases with no gene match: 4. PCR was performed using 60 Vbeta and 13 Jbeta primers. The repertoire was sequenced with immunoSEQ multiplex PCR; TCRdb's copy has only in-frame clones and lacks some. Counted here are under 200,000 clones, around 84% occurring once; the ten biggest clones make up less than 2%. What was sequenced was PBMCs. V is TRBV5-4 and J is TRBJ2-1; 7 nucleotides match TRBD2. The TCR sequence derives from a young woman in good health and CMV-seronegative. CDR3 sequence (DNA): TGTGCCAGCAGCTGGTCTAGCGGATCCTACAATGAGCAGTTCTTC. It translates to CASSWSSGSYNEQFF.